What follows are 3 T cell receptor beta chains derived from one specimen sequenced in a study of blood T cells in healthy people across ages. Combining a sample-barcoded 5' primer with a J-beta primer mix, a second PCR ran for 7 to 11 cycles. One entry per CDR3 protein results from TCRdb running MiXCR on the 5' RACE reads. The sample contains hundreds of thousands of distinct CDR3 sequences, more than 50% of which appear only once. Sequencing input: blood. The source is a man in his forties in good health.

V is TRBV24-1 and J is TRBJ2-7; perhaps D is TRBD1 or TRBD2 (5 bases each). V dropped 10 bases and J dropped 3 bases, with 15 bases sitting between them. The CDR3 is made up of 13 amino acids. CDR1 is KGHDR and CDR2 is SFDVKD in the germline V gene. The CDR3 here is CATGHPGRYEQYF. The CDR3 DNA follows: TGTGCCACAGGACACCCGGGACGCTACGAGCAGTACTTC.

On this clonotype: The junction shows a germline mismatch at one end, possibly a read error. This rearrangement joins TRBV7-2 to TRBJ2-5; D remains unclear. The CDR3 runs 13 residues. CDR1 is SGHTA, CDR2 FQGNSA, per germline. In DNA, the CDR3 is TGTGCCAGCAGCATAGCTCACAGTGAGACCCAGTACTTC. This sequence encodes CASSIAHSETQYF.

This chain connects TRBV7-2 to TRBJ2-1, with 8 nucleotides matching TRBD1. The CDR3 has 15 residues. The J segment lost 9 bases and the V segment lost 6 bases, leaving 13 bases of the junction unmatched. Germline-derived CDR1 and CDR2 are SGHTA and FQGNSA. The CDR3 bases are TGTGCCAGCAGTCAACAGGACAGGGATTATGGTGAGCAGTTCTTC. This codes for CASSQQDRDYGEQFF.